This TCR beta chain was retrieved from a study of T cells after yellow fever vaccination. This clonotype showed up just a few times. The antigen remains unidentified. Study findings and constraints: A large majority of primary-vaccination clones showed up again after the booster (just under 97% CD4, roughly 88% CD8). The presence of abundant clonotypes contaminating from the bulk population was possible in FACS-sorted repertoires.

TCRdb called the 5' RACE reads again in MiXCR, with one record for every CDR3 protein. Of about 630,000 distinct CDR3 sequences listed, about 12% were seen once; the top ten hold 14% to 15%. With 1 base removed from V and 7 bases from J, the gap between germline ends came to 15 bases. This CDR3 spans 15 amino acids. Germline V lookup: CDR1 SEHNR, CDR2 FQNEAQ (reference sequence). The sequenced sample was PBMCs, obtained on the day of the yellow fever booster vaccination. V usage is TRBV7-9 and J usage is TRBJ2-3, with D possibly matching TRBD1 (6 bases). The receptor comes from a man aged 25-45 years who received the YFV17D yellow fever vaccine. This CDR3 reads CASSLGRTALNTQYF. In DNA, the CDR3 is TGTGCCAGCAGCTTAGGGAGGACAGCACTAAATACGCAGTATTTT.